A single sample is the source of the 28 T cell receptor beta chains below, sequenced in a study of graft-versus-host responses after intestinal transplantation (dated by TCRdb to about 2021). These receptors lack a known antigen. Libraries were built with the immunoSEQ multiplex PCR assay. Imported from immuneACCESS, the table was reduced by TCRdb to in-frame sequences with V and J called. These copies leave out some clones; in studies compared against another copy, an unresolved V gene accounts for under half, and the cause of the remainder is not known. Recorded for this sample are about 73,000 clones; roughly 90% of them occurred a single time. Approximately 4.1% of the sample is taken by the ten largest. The intended sense of this specimen's time point label: cells obtained before transplantation from donor or recipient. The sample consisted of unstimulated CD8+ T cells sorted from spleen or lymph node cells, taken before transplant. The receptors derive from a human donor who was the organ donor for an intestinal transplant.

The table lists this clone with a count of one. The CDR3 here is CATSPGSNYGYTF. In DNA form, the CDR3 reads TGTGCCACCTCTCCGGGATCGAACTATGGCTACACCTTC. This chain uses TRBV28 with TRBJ1-2; D remains ambiguous. This CDR3 region has 13 residues. V was trimmed by 10 bases and J by 2 bases, leaving 14 bases between them. The V gene's germline CDR1 is MDHEN and CDR2 SYDVKM.

Here the CDR3 reads CASSLGTAEQYV. CDR3 sequence (DNA): TGTGCCAGCAGCTTGGGGACAGCCGAGCAGTACGTC. The rearrangement joins TRBV7-9 to TRBJ2-7, with 7 bases aligning to TRBD1. The germline V gene has CDR1 SEHNR and CDR2 FQNEAQ (reference sequence). V was pared by 3 bases and J by 6 bases, with 2 bases of the junction left unmatched. The CDR3 spans 12 residues.

This chain links TRBV28 with TRBJ1-2, with 8 bases fitting TRBD1. Germline lookup yields CDR1 MDHEN and CDR2 SYDVKM. CDR3 size: 16 residues. J gave up 3 bases and V 2 bases, and 8 bases lay outside the gene matches. CDR3 sequence reads: CASSLRRAGGDYGYTF. CDR3 coding DNA: TGTGCCAGCAGTTTAAGGAGGGCAGGGGGCGACTATGGCTACACCTTC.

This clone was picked up a small number of times. The CDR3 here is CASRDSNNSPLHF. CDR3 sequence (DNA): TGTGCCTCCCGGGACAGCAATAATTCACCCCTCCACTTT. The V gene is TRBV6-5, the J gene TRBJ1-6; TRBD1 aligns across 7 bases. The CDR3 is made up of 13 amino acids. CDR1 and CDR2 (germline): MNHEY, SVGAGI. The J segment lost 5 bases and the V segment lost 11 bases, leaving 6 bases of the junction unmatched.

The chain links TRBV5-6 to TRBJ2-5; 10 nucleotides line up with TRBD1. The CDR3 is 16 amino acids. Germline values: CDR1 SGHDT, CDR2 YYEEEE. V was pared by 4 bases and J by 0 bases, with 6 bases of the junction left unmatched. The CDR3 nucleotides read TGTGCCAGCAGCCCCTGGGGGACAGGGGACCAAGAGACCCAGTACTTC. Encoded protein: CASSPWGTGDQETQYF.

This chain links TRBV28 with TRBJ1-3; unclear D gene. Germline V gene lookup returns CDR1 MDHEN and CDR2 SYDVKM. CDR3 length equals 14 residues. Trimming took off 3 bases at V and 3 bases at J, with 9 bases between the two ends. In DNA form, the CDR3 reads TGTGCCAGCAGTTTCCCGGGATTTGGAAACACCATATATTTT. It encodes CASSFPGFGNTIYF.

The V gene is TRBV28, the J gene TRBJ2-2; D might be TRBD1 (5 bases). The CDR3 spans 15 residues. V was clipped by 2 bases and J by 4 bases, with 11 bases between them. Germline V CDR1 and CDR2: MDHEN, SYDVKM. In DNA, the CDR3 is TGTGCCAGCAGTTTAAGGATGACAGTCACCGGGGAGCTGTTTTTT. It codes for CASSLRMTVTGELFF.

The DNA for the CDR3 is TGTGCCAGCAGCTTCTTTGGTGAGGGTGGCAATTCACCCCTCCACTTT. This encodes CASSFFGEGGNSPLHF. This chain joins TRBV5-6 and TRBJ1-6; D is unresolved. Germline values: CDR1 SGHDT, CDR2 YYEEEE. The CDR3 is 16 residues long. V shed 2 bases and J shed 7 bases, with 16 bases lying between them.

The sample holds a few counts of this clone. The CDR3 loop reads CASSQAGTDNSPLHF. The CDR3 DNA sequence: TGCGCCAGCAGCCAAGCCGGGACAGATAATTCACCCCTCCACTTT. V is TRBV4-1 and J is TRBJ1-6; the match to TRBD1 covers 7 bases. Unmatched junction bases numbered 2, after V lost 1 base and J lost 5 bases. In germline, CDR1 is MGHRA, CDR2 YSYEKL. CDR3 length: 15 amino acids.

The chain couples TRBV14 to TRBJ2-3; 7 bases line up with TRBD1. V shed 3 bases and J 0 bases; nucleotides not matched to a gene: 3. Per germline, CDR1 SGHDN and CDR2 FVKESK. CDR3 size: 15 residues. CDR3 region: CASSHGTASTDTQYF. In DNA form, the CDR3 reads TGTGCCAGCAGCCACGGGACAGCTAGCACAGATACGCAGTATTTT.

This chain connects TRBV28 to TRBJ1-4, with D maybe TRBD1 (5 bases). This CDR3 comprises 15 residues. The V end lost 2 bases, the J end lost 3 bases, and 10 bases lay between the germline ends. The germline CDR1 and CDR2 sequences are MDHEN and SYDVKM. CDR3 sequence (DNA): TGTGCCAGCAGTTTAGTTGGGGCGCCTAATGAAAAACTGTTTTTT. The encoded protein is CASSLVGAPNEKLFF.

The chain is built from TRBV7-8 and TRBJ1-3; no reliable D call. V lost 1 base and J 2 bases, leaving 12 bases between the germline ends. CDR1 and CDR2 (germline): SGHVS, FQNEAQ. The CDR3 is 16 amino acids. CDR3 sequence: CASSLGPSETGNTIYF. The CDR3 DNA sequence: TGTGCCAGCAGCTTAGGTCCCTCGGAGACTGGAAACACCATATATTTT.

This chain uses TRBV4-3 with TRBJ2-5, with 13 positions matching TRBD2. The CDR3 runs 21 residues. Germline trimming cut 4 bases from V and 4 bases from J; bases unmatched to any gene: 21. Germline CDR1 and CDR2: LGHNA and YSLEER. The CDR3 loop is CASSPRYGLAGALTSRETQYF. The CDR3 DNA reads as TGCGCCAGCAGCCCCCGTTACGGACTAGCGGGGGCGTTGACGTCTCGAGAGACCCAGTACTTC.

The chain uses TRBV27 and TRBJ1-2; D is perhaps TRBD1 (5 bases). The CDR3 extends over 17 amino acids. Germline loops: CDR1 MNHEY, CDR2 SMNVEV (reference sequence). With 3 bases removed from V and 2 bases from J, the gap between germline ends came to 19 bases. The CDR3 sequence is CASSLNLPGSGNYGYTF. As DNA, the CDR3 is TGTGCCAGCAGTTTGAACCTGCCAGGGTCCGGAAACTATGGCTACACCTTC.

The chain has TRBV6-4 and TRBJ2-1, with 7 bases matching TRBD1. Germline V gene lookup returns CDR1 MRHNA and CDR2 SNTAGT. With V trimmed by 0 bases and J by 5 bases, 1 base remained unmatched. The CDR3 sequence is 14 residues long. CDR3 region: CASSDSGTDNEQFF. The CDR3 region has the DNA TGTGCCAGCAGTGACTCCGGGACAGACAATGAGCAGTTCTTC.

This clone was detected only once. The chain carries TRBV27 and TRBJ2-1; D gene uncertain. The CDR3 has 11 residues. V shed 8 bases and J shed 4 bases, with 6 bases lying between them. Germline V gene lookup returns CDR1 MNHEY and CDR2 SMNVEV (reference sequence). In DNA form, the CDR3 reads TGTGCCAGCCGCACATACAATGAGCAGTTCTTC. Its translation: CASRTYNEQFF.

The gene calls are TRBV6-4 and TRBJ2-6, with D perhaps TRBD1 (5 bases). V gave up 4 bases and J gave up 2 bases, with 6 bases separating them. The CDR3 has 14 residues. Germline CDR1 MRHNA, CDR2 SNTAGT. The chain's CDR3 is CASSGGAGANVLTF. In DNA, the CDR3 is TGTGCCAGCAGTGGGGGCGCTGGGGCCAACGTCCTGACTTTC.

V gene TRBV5-6 combines with J gene TRBJ1-5, with D possibly being TRBD1 (6 bases). Germline V CDR1 and CDR2: SGHDT, YYEEEE. With 1 base removed from V and 7 bases from J, the gap between germline ends came to 9 bases. This CDR3 has 13 amino acids. CDR3 region: CASSLFGGQPQHF. CDR3 DNA: TGTGCCAGCAGCTTGTTTGGGGGCCAGCCCCAGCATTTT.

This clone was recorded only once. The J gene is TRBJ1-1, the V gene TRBV6-5, with D perhaps TRBD1 (6 bases). V gave up 0 bases and J gave up 4 bases, with 15 bases separating them. The CDR3 runs to 16 residues. CDR1 and CDR2 (germline): MNHEY, SVGAGI. The CDR3 sequence: CASSYSYRVDGTEAFF. In nucleotides, the CDR3 is TGTGCCAGCAGTTACTCGTACAGGGTGGACGGCACTGAAGCTTTCTTT.

There are a few counts of this clone. The V and J genes are TRBV25-1 and TRBJ1-1; tentatively, D is TRBD1 (6 bases). Looked up from germline, CDR1 is MGHDK and CDR2 is SYGVNS. Deletions cut 3 bases from V and 3 bases from J, with 11 bases between. This CDR3 is 14 amino acids long. As DNA, the CDR3 is TGTGCCAGCAGTGAGATCAGGGGACACACTGAAGCTTTCTTT. Residues: CASSEIRGHTEAFF.

Written as DNA, the CDR3 is TGTGCCAGCAGCCAAAGGGGACATACCTACGAGCAGTACGTC. Its translation: CASSQRGHTYEQYV. The rearrangement joins TRBV13 to TRBJ2-7, with D perhaps TRBD1 (6 bases). V lost 5 bases to trimming and J lost 2 bases, with 13 bases between them. CDR1 is PRHDT and CDR2 is FYEKMQ in the germline V gene (reference sequence). This CDR3 comprises 14 residues.

The chain combines TRBV7-9 with TRBJ2-1; D remains ambiguous. This CDR3 has 13 residues. The V end was cut by 3 bases, the J end by 6 bases, with 9 bases between. Per germline, CDR1 SEHNR and CDR2 FQNEAQ (reference sequence). The DNA for the CDR3 is TGTGCCAGCAGCTTCGAAGCGATCAATGAGCAGTTCTTC. It codes for CASSFEAINEQFF.

This clone has a handful of counts. V is TRBV19 and J is TRBJ2-6; the D gene is possibly TRBD2 (5 bases). This CDR3 comprises 15 residues. The germline V gene encodes CDR1 LNHDA and CDR2 SQIVND (reference sequence). V was trimmed by 6 bases and J by 0 bases, leaving 9 bases between them. CDR3 sequence reads: CASRGDDSGANVLTF. CDR3 in DNA: TGTGCCAGTAGGGGAGATGACTCTGGGGCCAACGTCCTGACTTTC.

The CDR3 DNA follows: TGTGCCAGCAGTCCCGGCGGAGGGGTCACTGAAGCTTTCTTT. Translation: CASSPGGGVTEAFF. The genes are TRBV27 and TRBJ1-1, with D possibly matching TRBD1 (5 bases). Germline CDR1 MNHEY, CDR2 SMNVEV (reference sequence). Trimming took 5 bases from V and 4 from J, leaving 14 bases between them. The CDR3 is 14 amino acids.

The genes are TRBV11-2 and TRBJ1-2; tentative D call: TRBD1 (5 bases). Germline V gives CDR1 SGHAT, CDR2 FQNNGV. This CDR3 contains 14 residues. V gave up 1 base and J gave up 2 bases, with 8 bases separating them. The CDR3 sequence is CASSLGPGNYGYTF. The CDR3 nucleotides read TGTGCCAGCAGCTTAGGTCCAGGGAACTATGGCTACACCTTC.

The J gene is TRBJ1-1, the V gene TRBV5-4, with D possibly matching TRBD1 (5 bases). Per the germline V gene, CDR1 is SGHNT and CDR2 is YYREEE (reference sequence). V lost 7 bases to trimming and J lost 4 bases, with 23 bases between them. CDR3 length: 16 residues. CDR3 in DNA: TGTGCCAGCGCGACCCAGGCGGGGGAGGGGAGCACTGAAGCTTTCTTT. The encoded protein is CASATQAGEGSTEAFF. Based on the CDR3 plus reference TRBV5-4 and TRBJ1-1, the full variable domain is ETGVTQSPTHLIKTRGQQVTLRCSSQSGHNTVSWYQQALGQGPQFIFQYYREEENGRGNFPPRFSGLQFPNYSSELNVNALELDDSALYLCASATQAGEGSTEAFFGQGTRLTVV.

This clone was detected once. The V and J genes are TRBV4-1 and TRBJ1-2; D unclear. The CDR3 extends over 13 amino acids. V was pared by 0 bases and J by 4 bases, with 6 bases between. Germline assignment: CDR1 MGHRA and CDR2 YSYEKL. CDR3 in DNA: TGCGCCAGCAGCCAAGAGTTGGCCTATGGCTACACCTTC. Translating it yields CASSQELAYGYTF.

The rearrangement joins TRBV4-1 to TRBJ2-2, with D possibly matching TRBD2 (5 bases). Germline values: CDR1 MGHRA, CDR2 YSYEKL. This CDR3 region has 13 residues. With 4 bases removed from V and 6 bases from J, the gap between germline ends came to 9 bases. The CDR3, as DNA: TGCGCCAGCAGCCCCGAGGGCGCCGGGGAGCTGTTTTTT. Residues: CASSPEGAGELFF.